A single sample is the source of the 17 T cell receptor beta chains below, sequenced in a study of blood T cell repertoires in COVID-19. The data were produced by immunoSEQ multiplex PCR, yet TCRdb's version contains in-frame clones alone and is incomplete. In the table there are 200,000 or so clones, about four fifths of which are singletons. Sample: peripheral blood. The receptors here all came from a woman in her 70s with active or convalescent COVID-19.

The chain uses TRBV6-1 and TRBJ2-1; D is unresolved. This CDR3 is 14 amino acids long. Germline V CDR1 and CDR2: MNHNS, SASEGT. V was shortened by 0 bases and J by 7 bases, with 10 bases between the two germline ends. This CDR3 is CASSEAERSNEQFF. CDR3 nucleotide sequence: TGTGCCAGCAGTGAAGCCGAGCGATCGAATGAGCAGTTCTTC.

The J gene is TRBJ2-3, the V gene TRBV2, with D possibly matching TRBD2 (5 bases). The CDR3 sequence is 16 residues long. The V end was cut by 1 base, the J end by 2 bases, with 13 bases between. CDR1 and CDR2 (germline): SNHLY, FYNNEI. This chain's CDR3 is CASSEDLSALTDTQYF. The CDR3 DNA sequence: TGTGCCAGCAGTGAAGACCTTAGCGCCCTCACAGATACGCAGTATTTT.

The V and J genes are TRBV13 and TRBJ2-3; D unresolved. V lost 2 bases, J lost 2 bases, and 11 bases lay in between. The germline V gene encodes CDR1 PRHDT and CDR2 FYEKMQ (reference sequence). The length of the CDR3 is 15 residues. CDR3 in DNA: TGTGCCAGCAGCTTAACGCTGAGAGACACAGATACGCAGTATTTT. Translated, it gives CASSLTLRDTDTQYF.

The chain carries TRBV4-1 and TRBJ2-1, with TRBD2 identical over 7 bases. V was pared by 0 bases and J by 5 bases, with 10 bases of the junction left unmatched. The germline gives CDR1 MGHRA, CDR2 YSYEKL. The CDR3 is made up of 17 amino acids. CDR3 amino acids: CASSQDRGTGLHNEQFF. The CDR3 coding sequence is TGCGCCAGCAGCCAAGATCGAGGGACGGGACTACACAATGAGCAGTTCTTC.

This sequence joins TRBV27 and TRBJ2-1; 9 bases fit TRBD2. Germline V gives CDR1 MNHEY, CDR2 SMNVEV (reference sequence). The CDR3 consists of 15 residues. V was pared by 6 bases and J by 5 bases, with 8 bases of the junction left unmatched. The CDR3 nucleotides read TGTGCCAGCAGCCCTCTAGCGGGGAGCAACAATGAGCAGTTCTTC. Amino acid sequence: CASSPLAGSNNEQFF.

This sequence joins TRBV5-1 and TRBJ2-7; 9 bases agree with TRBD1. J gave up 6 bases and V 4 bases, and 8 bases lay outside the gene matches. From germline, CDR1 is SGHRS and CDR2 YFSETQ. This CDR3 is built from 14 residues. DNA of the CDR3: TGCGCCAGCAGCGACGGGACAGGGATCTCCGAGCAGTACTTC. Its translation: CASSDGTGISEQYF.

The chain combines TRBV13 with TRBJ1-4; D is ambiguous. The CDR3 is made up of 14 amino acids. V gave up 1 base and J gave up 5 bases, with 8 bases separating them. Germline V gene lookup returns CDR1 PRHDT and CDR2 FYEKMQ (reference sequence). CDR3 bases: TGTGCCAGCAGCTTAGCGCGGAAGAATGAAAAACTGTTTTTT. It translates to CASSLARKNEKLFF.

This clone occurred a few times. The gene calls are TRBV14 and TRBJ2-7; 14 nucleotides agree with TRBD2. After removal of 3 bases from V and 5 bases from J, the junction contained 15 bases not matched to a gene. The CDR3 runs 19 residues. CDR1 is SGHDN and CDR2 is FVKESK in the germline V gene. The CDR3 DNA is TGTGCCAGCAGCCAGGGGGGACAGGGACTAGCGGGAGTTCGCCACGAGCAGTACTTC. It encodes CASSQGGQGLAGVRHEQYF.

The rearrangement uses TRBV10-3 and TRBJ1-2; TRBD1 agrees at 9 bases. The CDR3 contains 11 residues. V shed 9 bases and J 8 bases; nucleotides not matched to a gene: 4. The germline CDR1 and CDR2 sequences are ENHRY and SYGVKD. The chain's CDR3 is CAIRQGEGYTF. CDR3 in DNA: TGTGCCATAAGACAGGGGGAGGGCTACACCTTC.

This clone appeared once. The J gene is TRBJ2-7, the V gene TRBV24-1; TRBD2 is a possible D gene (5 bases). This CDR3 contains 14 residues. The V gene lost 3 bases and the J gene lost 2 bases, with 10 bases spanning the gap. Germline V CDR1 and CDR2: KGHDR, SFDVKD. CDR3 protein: CATSDPRAAYEQYF. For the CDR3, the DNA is TGTGCCACCAGTGATCCGCGGGCCGCCTACGAGCAGTACTTC.

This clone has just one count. The CDR3 DNA sequence: TGTGCCAGCAGCTTCCCAGACGGGGGGAGCACAGATACGCAGTATTTT. Translating it yields CASSFPDGGSTDTQYF. The rearrangement links TRBV7-9 to TRBJ2-3, with 7 positions matching TRBD2. Germline V gives CDR1 SEHNR, CDR2 FQNEAQ (reference sequence). J gave up 0 bases and V 3 bases, and 6 bases lay outside the gene matches. The CDR3 sequence is 16 residues long.

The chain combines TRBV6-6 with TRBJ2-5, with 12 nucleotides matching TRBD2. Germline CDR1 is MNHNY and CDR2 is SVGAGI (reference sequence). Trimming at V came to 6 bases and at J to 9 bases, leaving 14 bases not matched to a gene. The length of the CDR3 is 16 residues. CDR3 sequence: CASRGLAGGVAEAQYF. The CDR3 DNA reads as TGTGCCAGCAGGGGACTAGCGGGCGGAGTTGCTGAGGCCCAGTACTTC.

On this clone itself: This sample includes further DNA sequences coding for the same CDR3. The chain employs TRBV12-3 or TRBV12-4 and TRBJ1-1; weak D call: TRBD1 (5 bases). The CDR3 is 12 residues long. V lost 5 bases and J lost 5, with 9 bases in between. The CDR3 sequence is CASSRGGTEAFF. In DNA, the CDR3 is TGTGCCAGCAGTCGGGGGGGGACTGAAGCTTTCTTT.

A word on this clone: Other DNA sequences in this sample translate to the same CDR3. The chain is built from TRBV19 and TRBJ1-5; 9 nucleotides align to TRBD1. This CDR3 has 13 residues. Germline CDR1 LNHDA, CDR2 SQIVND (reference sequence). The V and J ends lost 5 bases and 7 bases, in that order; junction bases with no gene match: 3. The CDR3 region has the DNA TGTGCCAGTAGTCAACAGGGGGCACAGCCCCAGCATTTT. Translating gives CASSQQGAQPQHF.

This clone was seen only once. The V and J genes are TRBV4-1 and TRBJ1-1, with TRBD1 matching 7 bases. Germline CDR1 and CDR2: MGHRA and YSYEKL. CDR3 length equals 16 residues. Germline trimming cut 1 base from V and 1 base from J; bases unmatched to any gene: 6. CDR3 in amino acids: CASSQGQGLANTEAFF. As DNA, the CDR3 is TGCGCCAGCAGCCAAGGACAGGGATTAGCGAACACTGAAGCTTTCTTT.

CDR3 in amino acids: CASSLGIAGGPRNTQYF. The CDR3 DNA reads as TGTGCCAGCAGCCTAGGGATAGCGGGAGGGCCTCGGAATACGCAGTATTTT. The chain couples TRBV7-2 to TRBJ2-3, with 11 bases matching TRBD2. Germline V lookup: CDR1 SGHTA, CDR2 FQGNSA. With V trimmed by 5 bases and J by 7 bases, 14 bases remained unmatched. The CDR3 consists of 17 residues.

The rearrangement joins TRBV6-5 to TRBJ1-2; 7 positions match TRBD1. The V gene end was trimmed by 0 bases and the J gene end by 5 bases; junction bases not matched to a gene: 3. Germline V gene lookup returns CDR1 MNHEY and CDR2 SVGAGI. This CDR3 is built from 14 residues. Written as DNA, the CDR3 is TGTGCCAGCAGTTACTCGGGCAGGGGGTATGGCTACACCTTC. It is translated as CASSYSGRGYGYTF.